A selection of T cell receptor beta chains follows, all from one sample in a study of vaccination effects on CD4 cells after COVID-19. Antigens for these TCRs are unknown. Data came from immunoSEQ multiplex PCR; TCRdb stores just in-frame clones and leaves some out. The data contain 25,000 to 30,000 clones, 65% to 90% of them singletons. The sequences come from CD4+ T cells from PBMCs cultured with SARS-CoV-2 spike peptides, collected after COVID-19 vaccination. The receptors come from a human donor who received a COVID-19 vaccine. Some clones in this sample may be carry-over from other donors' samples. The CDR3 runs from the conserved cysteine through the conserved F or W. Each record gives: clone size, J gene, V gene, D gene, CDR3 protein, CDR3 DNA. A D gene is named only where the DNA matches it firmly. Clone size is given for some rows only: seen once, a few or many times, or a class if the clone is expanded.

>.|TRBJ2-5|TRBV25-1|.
CASSAFSGAEETQYF
TGTGCCAGCAGTGCTTTTTCTGGGGCGGAAGAGACCCAGTACTTC
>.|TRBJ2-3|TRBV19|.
CASSIGRSVTDTQYF
TGTGCCAGTAGTATAGGTCGGAGCGTCACAGATACGCAGTATTTT
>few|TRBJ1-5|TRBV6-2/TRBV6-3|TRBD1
CASSGTGGFGQPQHF
TGTGCCAGCAGTGGAACAGGGGGCTTCGGTCAGCCCCAGCATTTT
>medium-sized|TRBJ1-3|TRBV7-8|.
CASSPGSYSGNTIYF
TGTGCCAGCAGTCCCGGCAGCTACTCTGGAAACACCATATATTTT
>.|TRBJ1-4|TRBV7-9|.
CASRWAGLNEKLFF
TGTGCCAGCAGATGGGCAGGCTTAAATGAAAAACTGTTTTTT
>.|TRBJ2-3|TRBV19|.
CASRDRRTDTQYF
TGTGCCAGTAGGGACCGCCGCACAGATACGCAGTATTTT
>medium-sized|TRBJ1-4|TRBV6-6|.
CASRERGGFYEKLFF
TGTGCCAGCAGGGAGAGGGGGGGGTTTTATGAAAAACTGTTTTTT
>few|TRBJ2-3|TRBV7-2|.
CASSSQFSTDTQYF
TGTGCCAGCAGCTCGCAATTCTCAACGGATACGCAGTATTTT
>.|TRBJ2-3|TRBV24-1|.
CATSDSLGDPRGYF
TGTGCCACCAGTGATTCTCTAGGGGACCCCCGGGGATATTTT
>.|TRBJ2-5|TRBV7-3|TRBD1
CASSLMGQPQETQYF
TGTGCCAGCAGCTTAATGGGACAGCCACAAGAGACCCAGTACTTC
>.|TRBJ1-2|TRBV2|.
CASSVGPVYGYTF
TGTGCCAGCAGTGTGGGACCGGTATATGGCTACACCTTC